The 15 T cell receptor beta chains listed next were all sequenced from one sample in a study of T cells in women clearing cervical HPV infection. Produced via immunoSEQ multiplex PCR; TCRdb's table is partial and in-frame only. The table lists 30,000 to 35,000 clones. Specimen: blood buffy coat. These receptors originate from a woman aged 18 to 75 with a cervical HPV16 infection that either progressed to CIN3+ or cleared (not recorded which).

Details on this clone: The sequence runs out 3 residues before the end of the CDR3; the remainder is reconstructed from the germline J gene. This chain joins TRBV2 and TRBJ2-1, with D possibly TRBD2 on 6 matching bases. The CDR3 spans 15 residues. Germline V lookup: CDR1 SNHLY, CDR2 FYNNEI. Trimming left V 1 base short and J 7 bases short, with 14 bases between. The DNA read from the CDR3 is TGTGCCAGCAGTGAAGACTGGGGGGTCAGGAATGAG. As protein: CASSEDWGVRNE. The entire CDR3 protein reads CASSEDWGVRNEQFF. Using reference TRBV2 and TRBJ2-1 for the parts outside the CDR3, the full variable domain is EPEVTQTPSHQVTQMGQEVILRCVPISNHLYFYWYRQILGQKVEFLVSFYNNEISEKSEIFDDQFSVERPDGSNFTLKIRSTKLEDSAMYFCASSEDWGVRNEQFFGPGTRLTVL.

A remark on this clone: The CDR3 end is not reached by the read, which stops 3 residues before it; the germline J gene fills it in. V gene TRBV28 combines with J gene TRBJ1-1; tentatively, D is TRBD1 (5 bases). Trimming stripped 6 bases from V and 3 bases from J, with 11 bases between. The CDR3 loop spans 13 amino acids. The germline V gene encodes CDR1 MDHEN and CDR2 SYDVKM. The sequenced part of the CDR3 DNA is TGTGCCAGCAGAGCCAGGGTGGACACTGAA. It codes for CASRARVDTE. In full, the CDR3 is CASRARVDTEAFF.

As concerns this clone: The read finishes 3 residues shy of the CDR3 end, and the germline J gene is used to complete it. V and J are TRBV19 and TRBJ2-7; D gene ambiguous. Trimming shortened V by 3 bases and J by 0 bases, and 6 bases separated the two germline ends. The CDR3 runs to 13 residues. The germline gives CDR1 LNHDA, CDR2 SQIVND (reference sequence). The chain's CDR3 is CASSISLSYEQYF. The covered CDR3 bases are TGTGCCAGTAGTATCAGTCTCTCCTACGAG.

Worth noting for this clone: The read comes to an end 3 residues before the CDR3 does, leaving the germline J gene to fill in the end. The chain has TRBV5-5 and TRBJ2-7, with D maybe TRBD1 (6 bases). Germline V gene sequence: CDR1 SGHKS, CDR2 YYEKEE (reference sequence). V lost 5 bases to trimming and J lost 0 bases, with 15 bases between them. The CDR3 runs 15 residues. CDR3 protein: CASSSDRLSSYEQYF. The covered CDR3 bases are TGTGCCAGCAGTTCAGACAGGTTAAGCTCCTACGAG.

Points on this clone: The DNA ends 3 residues before the CDR3 does, and the rest of the CDR3 is filled in from the germline J gene. The chain carries TRBV7-2 and TRBJ1-2; D is uncertain. CDR3 size: 15 residues. The germline gives CDR1 SGHTA, CDR2 FQGNSA. The CDR3 DNA, read in part, is TGTGCCAGCAGCTTAGGGTCGCGGAACAAAAACATC. Encoded protein: CASSLGSRNKNI. The whole CDR3 sequence is CASSLGSRNKNIYTF.

A note on this clone: The read falls 3 residues short of the CDR3 end, and the missing part is taken from the germline J gene. The rearrangement links TRBV19 to TRBJ2-5, with D perhaps matching TRBD2 (5 bases). V was clipped by 5 bases and J by 7 bases, with 8 bases between them. The germline V gene has CDR1 LNHDA and CDR2 SQIVND (reference sequence). This CDR3 is built from 11 residues. CDR3 amino acids: CASSSAGTQYF. The CDR3 DNA, read in part, is TGTGCCAGTAGTTCCGCGGGGACC.

CDR3 DNA, as far as it was read: TGCAGTGCTAGAGATCGGAAGGGTTTCGATGAG. This sequence encodes CSARDRKGFDE. The whole CDR3 region reads CSARDRKGFDEQFF. The rearrangement uses TRBV20-1 and TRBJ2-1; D uncertain. The read finishes 3 residues shy of the CDR3 end, and the germline J gene is used to complete it. CDR3 size: 14 residues. Trimming left V 0 bases short and J 8 bases short, with 14 bases between. Germline CDR1 and CDR2: DFQATT and SNEGSKA (reference sequence).

Regarding this clone: Sequencing ends 3 residues short of the CDR3 end; the germline J gene provides the rest. The genes are TRBV20-1 and TRBJ2-1; 8 bases align to TRBD2. V shed 5 bases, J shed 5 bases, and the junction held 8 bases outside the gene matches. The CDR3 length is 14 residues. CDR1 and CDR2 from the germline V gene are DFQATT and SNEGSKA (reference sequence). The part of the CDR3 DNA that was read is TGCAGTGCTGCGAAGGCGGGGGGCCACAATGAG. It encodes CSAAKAGGHNE. The whole CDR3 protein is CSAAKAGGHNEQFF.

In the case of this clone: With the read ending 3 residues before the CDR3 end, the germline J gene is used to fill in that end. The chain joins TRBV10-3 to TRBJ1-4, with D possibly being TRBD1 (5 bases). Germline V gives CDR1 ENHRY, CDR2 SYGVKD. This CDR3 has 17 amino acids. The DNA read from the CDR3 is TGTGCCATACTTTGGGTTAAAGATGGGTCTGGGGCCAACGTA. Amino acids: CAILWVKDGSGANV. The whole CDR3 protein is CAILWVKDGSGANVLFF.

In regard to this clone: The CDR3 goes on 3 residues after the read ends, and that part is filled in from the germline J gene. V is TRBV4-1 and J is TRBJ2-2, with D possibly matching TRBD2 (5 bases). The germline gives CDR1 MGHRA, CDR2 YSYEKL. The CDR3 contains 14 residues. Trimming left V 2 bases short and J 6 bases short, with 10 bases between. CDR3 in amino acids: CASSQPTRSGELFF. CDR3 bases read: TGCGCCAGCAGCCAACCTACTAGGTCCGGGGAG.

Regarding this clone: The read is 3 residues too short to cover the CDR3 end, so that end is filled in from the germline J gene. The genes are TRBV12-3 or TRBV12-4 and TRBJ1-2; weak D call: TRBD1 (6 bases). The CDR3 extends over 13 amino acids. V lost 7 bases, J lost 4 bases, and 13 bases lay in between. The CDR3 reads CASTLDRGYGYTF. The part of the CDR3 DNA that was read is TGTGCCAGCACCCTGGACAGAGGCTATGGC.

Of note for this clone: The read terminates 3 residues ahead of where the CDR3 ends, so the germline J gene completes it. This chain joins TRBV18 and TRBJ2-5; D is perhaps TRBD2 (6 bases). CDR3 size: 14 residues. CDR1 and CDR2 from the germline V gene are KGHSH and LQKENI. V shed 2 bases and J shed 4 bases, with 11 bases lying between them. The sequenced part of the CDR3 DNA is TGTGCCAGCTCACCAGCGGGGATTCGAGAGACC. Residues: CASSPAGIRET. The entire CDR3 protein reads CASSPAGIRETQYF. Full variable domain (remainder filled in from reference TRBV18 and TRBJ2-5): NAGVMQNPRHLVRRRGQEARLRCSPMKGHSHVYWYRQLPEEGLKFMVYLQKENIIDESGMPKERFSAEFPKEGPSILRIQQVVRGDSAAYFCASSPAGIRETQYFGPGTRLLVL.

Points on this clone: From the germline J gene comes the end of the CDR3, since the read stops 3 residues before it. The chain recombines TRBV2 with TRBJ1-5; D remains unclear. Germline CDR1 SNHLY, CDR2 FYNNEI. The CDR3 is made up of 13 amino acids. V was shortened by 4 bases and J by 4 bases, with 8 bases between the two germline ends. CDR3 bases read: TGTGCCAGCAGTGCCCTACAGAATCAGCCC. It translates to CASSALQNQP. The full-length CDR3 reads as CASSALQNQPQHF.

Comment on this clone: The sequenced fragment ends 3 residues before the CDR3 boundary, so the rest is inferred from the germline J gene. The J gene is TRBJ1-2, the V gene TRBV5-1; D may be TRBD1 (6 bases). The CDR3 length is 14 residues. CDR1 SGHRS and CDR2 YFSETQ come from the germline V gene. The germline V and J ends were trimmed by 4 bases and 3 bases, with 13 bases remaining between them. The chain's CDR3 is CASSTDSGHYGYTF. The sequenced part of the CDR3 DNA is TGCGCCAGCAGCACGGACAGTGGACACTATGGC.

As to this clone: The missing CDR3 end, 3 residues past where the read stops, is filled in from the germline J gene. V is TRBV28 and J is TRBJ1-6; 8 bases match TRBD1. CDR3 length equals 15 residues. The germline CDR1 and CDR2 sequences are MDHEN and SYDVKM. The V gene end was trimmed by 1 base and the J gene end by 8 bases; junction bases not matched to a gene: 4. The part of the CDR3 DNA that was read is TGTGCCAGCAGTTTATCTGCAGGGGGCCATTCACCC. Protein sequence: CASSLSAGGHSP. The entire CDR3 reads CASSLSAGGHSPLHF.